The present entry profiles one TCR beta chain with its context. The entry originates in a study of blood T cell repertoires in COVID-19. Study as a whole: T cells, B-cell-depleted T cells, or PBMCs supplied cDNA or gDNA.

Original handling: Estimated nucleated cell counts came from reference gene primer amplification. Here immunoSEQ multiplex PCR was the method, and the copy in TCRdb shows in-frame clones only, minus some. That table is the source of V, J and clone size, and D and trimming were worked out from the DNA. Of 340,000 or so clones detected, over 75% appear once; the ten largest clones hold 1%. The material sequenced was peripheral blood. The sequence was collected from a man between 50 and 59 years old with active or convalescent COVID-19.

The DNA for the CDR3 is TGTGCCAGCTCACCAGGGGGCACAAACACCGGAGCCCAGTACTTC. It codes for CASSPGGTNTGAQYF. V and J are TRBV18 and TRBJ2-5; the D gene is possibly TRBD1 (6 bases). The CDR3 totals 15 residues. Per the germline V gene, CDR1 is KGHSH and CDR2 is LQKENI. Trimming took off 2 bases at V and 9 bases at J, with 19 bases between the two ends. Looking up the rest from reference TRBV18 and TRBJ2-5 gives the full variable domain: NAGVMQNPRHLVRRRGQEARLRCSPMKGHSHVYWYRQLPEEGLKFMVYLQKENIIDESGMPKERFSAEFPKEGPSILRIQQVVRGDSAAYFCASSPGGTNTGAQYFGPGTRLLVL.